The 24 T cell receptor beta chains below were found in one sample sequenced in a study of blood T cells in healthy people across ages. For the second PCR, which ran for 7 to 11 cycles, a sample-barcoded 5' primer and a J-beta primer mix were used. TCRdb passed the 5' RACE reads through MiXCR, listing each CDR3 protein once. The table has about 1,000,000 distinct CDR3 sequences, around 43% seen once; the top ten hold 18%. Sequencing input: blood. Receptors were obtained from a woman aged 55 to 70 in good health.

In its sample, this clonotype was seen a few times. This chain uses TRBV10-3 with TRBJ2-5; D call uncertain. V lost 0 bases to trimming and J lost 3 bases, with 8 bases between them. Germline V CDR1 and CDR2: ENHRY, SYGVKD. The length of the CDR3 is 14 residues. This CDR3 is CAISESGLKETQYF. The CDR3 DNA is TGTGCCATCAGTGAGTCCGGCTTAAAAGAGACCCAGTACTTC.

This clonotype was recorded a few times. The chain is built from TRBV20-1 and TRBJ2-1; D is perhaps TRBD2 (6 bases). V was trimmed by 5 bases and J by 7 bases, leaving 18 bases between them. The CDR3 sequence is 14 residues long. Germline-derived CDR1 and CDR2 are DFQATT and SNEGSKA (reference sequence). In DNA form, the CDR3 reads TGCAGTGCTGGCCAAGCGGGCGTGGAGAATGAGCAGTTCTTC. Protein: CSAGQAGVENEQFF.

This clonotype has a handful of counts. The rearrangement uses TRBV12-3 or TRBV12-4 and TRBJ2-1, with TRBD2 identical over 9 bases. The CDR3 runs to 12 residues. V dropped 7 bases and J dropped 11; count of bases not matched to a gene: 6. The CDR3 loop is CASKTSGIQQFF. CDR3 bases: TGTGCCAGCAAGACTAGCGGCATCCAGCAGTTCTTC.

The chain couples TRBV7-3 to TRBJ2-3; D remains unclear. This CDR3 contains 14 residues. Germline loops: CDR1 SGHTA, CDR2 FQGTGA. V gave up 3 bases and J gave up 5 bases, with 12 bases separating them. CDR3 in amino acids: CASSFVGKLDTQYF. The CDR3 nucleotides read TGTGCCAGCAGCTTCGTTGGGAAATTAGATACGCAGTATTTT. The variable domain in full, with the rest retrieved from reference TRBV7-3 and TRBJ2-3, is GAGVSQTPSNKVTEKGKYVELRCDPISGHTALYWYRQSLGQGPEFLIYFQGTGAADDSGLPNDRFFAVRPEGSVSTLKIQRTERGDSAVYLCASSFVGKLDTQYFGPGTRLTVL.

This clonotype was counted only a few times. This rearrangement joins TRBV15 to TRBJ2-4; 10 bases are a match to TRBD2. Germline V gene lookup returns CDR1 LNHNV and CDR2 YYDKDF (reference sequence). The CDR3 length is 21 residues. V was pared by 5 bases and J by 1 base, with 20 bases of the junction left unmatched. CDR3 sequence: CATSQMRASGSVKGAKNIQYF. The CDR3 coding sequence is TGTGCCACCAGCCAGATGCGGGCTAGCGGGAGCGTGAAAGGGGCCAAAAACATTCAGTACTTC.

This clonotype was seen once. Here the CDR3 reads CSASRLDKGYQETQFF. Written as DNA, the CDR3 is TGCAGTGCTTCGAGACTAGATAAGGGGTACCAAGAGACCCAGTTCTTC. The rearrangement links TRBV20-1 to TRBJ2-5; D is possibly TRBD2 (6 bases). The last part of the DNA fits TRBJ2-1 better; the J call may be wrong. There are 16 residues in the CDR3. The V gene's germline CDR1 is DFQATT and CDR2 SNEGSKA (reference sequence).

This chain uses TRBV7-6 with TRBJ2-1; D possibly matches TRBD1 or TRBD2 (6 bases each). The germline CDR1 and CDR2 sequences are SGHVS and FNYEAQ. Trimming took off 5 bases at V and 6 bases at J, with 26 bases between the two ends. The CDR3 is made up of 18 amino acids. CDR3 coding DNA: TGTGCCAGCAGCGGCCTAGGGGGGCCCCGAAGCAATGTCAATGAGCAGTTCTTC. Translation gives CASSGLGGPRSNVNEQFF.

This clonotype showed up just a few times. The CDR3 bases are TGTGCCAGCTCACCGAGCGGGAGGCTATCTGGGGCCAACGTCCTGACTTTC. It encodes CASSPSGRLSGANVLTF. V is TRBV18 and J is TRBJ2-6, with 9 positions matching TRBD2. Germline values: CDR1 KGHSH, CDR2 LQKENI. The junction had 4 bases not matched to a gene; V was cut back by 3 bases and J by 1 base. The CDR3 covers 17 residues.

Only a few counts were recorded for this clonotype. This chain uses TRBV5-1 with TRBJ2-5, with TRBD2 matching 15 bases. After removal of 4 bases from V and 3 bases from J, the junction contained 4 bases not matched to a gene. This CDR3 is 16 amino acids long. From germline, CDR1 is SGHRS and CDR2 YFSETQ. CDR3 in amino acids: CASSPGLAGGEETQYF. CDR3 bases: TGCGCCAGCAGCCCTGGACTAGCGGGAGGGGAAGAGACCCAGTACTTC.

This clonotype came up a few times. The J gene is TRBJ1-5, the V gene TRBV6-1; unclear D gene. The CDR3 sequence is 14 residues long. In germline, CDR1 is MNHNS, CDR2 SASEGT. The V end lost 1 base, the J end lost 6 bases, and 10 bases lay between the germline ends. The CDR3 DNA reads TGTGCCAGCAGTGAAGGGACGTTTCTTCAGCCCCAGCATTTT. Amino acid sequence: CASSEGTFLQPQHF.

To note about this clonotype: This may arise from a read error, as a much more abundant clone is one base away. The chain joins TRBV14 to TRBJ2-5; the match to TRBD1 covers 10 bases. CDR1 SGHDN and CDR2 FVKESK come from the germline V gene. V shed 4 bases and J 5 bases; nucleotides not matched to a gene: 7. This CDR3 has 15 residues. CDR3 sequence: CASSLATGGAETQYF. The CDR3 DNA reads as TGTGCCAGCAGCCTTGCGACAGGGGGCGCGGAGACCCAGTACTTC.

This clonotype was picked up a small number of times. This chain joins TRBV4-1 and TRBJ2-3, with D tentatively TRBD1 (5 bases). This CDR3 contains 16 residues. CDR1 and CDR2 from the germline V gene are MGHRA and YSYEKL. V shed 4 bases and J shed 5 bases, with 19 bases lying between them. The CDR3 sequence: CASSRREVEDGDTQYF. CDR3 DNA: TGCGCCAGCAGCCGCAGGGAAGTAGAAGATGGAGATACGCAGTATTTT.

This clonotype showed up just once. The V gene is TRBV5-5, the J gene TRBJ2-2, with D possibly TRBD2 on 5 matching bases. CDR3 size: 16 residues. Germline V lookup: CDR1 SGHKS, CDR2 YYEKEE (reference sequence). The germline V and J ends were trimmed by 0 bases and 5 bases, with 14 bases remaining between them. The chain's CDR3 is CASSLAFGRGTGELFF. The CDR3, as DNA: TGTGCCAGCAGCTTGGCCTTCGGGCGCGGGACCGGGGAGCTGTTTTTT.

The J gene is TRBJ2-7, the V gene TRBV11-2, with TRBD2 matching 13 bases. This CDR3 is 18 amino acids long. From germline, CDR1 is SGHAT and CDR2 FQNNGV. V gave up 1 base and J gave up 3 bases; unmatched junction bases: 9. The CDR3 sequence: CASSLAGLAGRALYEQYF. The CDR3 DNA reads as TGTGCCAGCAGCTTAGCGGGACTAGCGGGGAGGGCCCTCTACGAGCAGTACTTC.

In its sample, this clonotype was seen a few times. V and J are TRBV27 and TRBJ2-7; 8 bases line up with TRBD1. From germline, CDR1 is MNHEY and CDR2 SMNVEV (reference sequence). The J segment lost 2 bases and the V segment lost 3 bases, leaving 12 bases of the junction unmatched. This CDR3 is built from 17 residues. The CDR3 nucleotides are TGTGCCAGCAGTTTTAAGATCGTTGAGGACAGGGCCTACGAGCAGTACTTC. Protein sequence: CASSFKIVEDRAYEQYF.

This clonotype came up many times. The rearrangement links TRBV29-1 to TRBJ2-4, with TRBD1 identical over 8 bases. The CDR3 spans 13 residues. V lost 5 bases, J lost 3 bases, and 3 bases stayed unmatched. Germline CDR1 SQVTM, CDR2 ANQGSEA. The CDR3 protein is CSVTGGGKNIQYF. The CDR3, as DNA: TGCAGCGTTACAGGGGGAGGCAAAAACATTCAGTACTTC.

The V gene is TRBV6-5, the J gene TRBJ2-1, with 10 bases aligning to TRBD2. The CDR3 is 15 residues long. Germline values: CDR1 MNHEY, CDR2 SVGAGI. V trimming: 8 bases; J trimming: 9 bases; junction bases outside the gene matches: 13. CDR3 sequence (DNA): TGTGCCAGCGGGGGCCAGCGGGAGGGCAACCGTGAGCAGTTCTTC. Its translation is CASGGQREGNREQFF.

The J gene is TRBJ2-1, the V gene TRBV5-1; tentative D call: TRBD1 (7 bases). CDR3 length equals 13 residues. Germline V CDR1 and CDR2: SGHRS, YFSETQ. Trimming stripped 1 base from V and 9 bases from J, with 11 bases between. The DNA of the CDR3 is TGCGCCAGCAGCTTGCTTCAGGGGGGTGAGCAGTTCTTC. Protein sequence: CASSLLQGGEQFF.

The V and J genes are TRBV14 and TRBJ1-2; D gene unclear. Germline V gives CDR1 SGHDN, CDR2 FVKESK. V shed 1 base and J shed 4 bases, with 10 bases lying between them. The CDR3 consists of 14 residues. The DNA for the CDR3 is TGTGCCAGCAGCCAAGTAGGCCTGATCTATGGCTACACCTTC. Its translation is CASSQVGLIYGYTF.

The chain employs TRBV6-6 and TRBJ2-7; D ambiguous. This CDR3 has 12 amino acids. The ends were cut back, 4 bases at V and 5 bases at J, with 9 bases in the middle. Germline loops: CDR1 MNHNY, CDR2 SVGAGI (reference sequence). The CDR3 DNA follows: TGTGCCAGCAGTTCCTGGGAAAACGAGCAGTACTTC. This gives the protein CASSSWENEQYF.

The chain combines TRBV20-1 with TRBJ2-7; TRBD2 agrees at 8 bases. CDR1 and CDR2 from the germline V gene are DFQATT and SNEGSKA (reference sequence). The CDR3 is 13 amino acids. V shed 7 bases and J 0 bases; nucleotides not matched to a gene: 5. CDR3 residues: CSGLAYSSYEQYF. The CDR3 DNA is TGCAGTGGACTAGCGTATAGCTCCTACGAGCAGTACTTC.

This clonotype has a handful of counts. The V and J genes are TRBV11-2 and TRBJ2-2; no clear D. CDR3 length: 16 residues. Germline V gene data show CDR1 as SGHAT and CDR2 as FQNNGV. V gave up 2 bases and J gave up 0 bases, with 10 bases separating them. CDR3 amino acids: CASSLSDNSNTGELFF. The CDR3 nucleotides are TGTGCCAGCAGCTTAAGTGACAATTCGAACACCGGGGAGCTGTTTTTT.

The chain uses TRBV12-3 or TRBV12-4 and TRBJ2-5; D is perhaps TRBD1 (6 bases). CDR3 length equals 16 residues. With 5 bases removed from V and 5 bases from J, the gap between germline ends came to 21 bases. Here the CDR3 reads CASSLPRTELWETQYF. The DNA for the CDR3 is TGTGCCAGCAGTCTCCCCCGGACAGAGTTGTGGGAGACCCAGTACTTC.

This clonotype was observed a handful of times. The gene calls are TRBV9 and TRBJ1-6, with 7 bases identical to TRBD1. The ends lost 3 bases at V and 10 bases at J; junction bases unmatched: 4. The CDR3 runs to 13 residues. The germline gives CDR1 SGDLS, CDR2 YYNGEE. The CDR3 DNA reads TGTGCCAGCAGCGATAGGGGGCTGTCACCCCTCCACTTT. Encoded protein: CASSDRGLSPLHF. Combining the CDR3 with reference TRBV9 and TRBJ1-6 gives the whole variable domain DSGVTQTPKHLITATGQRVTLRCSPRSGDLSVYWYQQSLDQGLQFLIQYYNGEERAKGNILERFSAQQFPDLHSELNLSSLELGDSALYFCASSDRGLSPLHFGNGTRLTVT.